The source of this TCR beta chain is a study of technical replicates of blood from a handful of donors (dated by TCRdb to 2016 to 2017). The library came from the immunoSEQ multiplex PCR assay. The table was pulled from immuneACCESS by TCRdb, which kept in-frame rearrangements only. Such tables lose some clones; where checked, under half of the loss comes from unresolved V genes, and the rest has no known cause. For this sample there are around 58,000 clones; about 87% appear just once. Jointly, the top ten make up about 5% of the sample. This clone appeared a single time. The specificity of this receptor is unknown. Nothing much larger sits one base from this clone, and base qualities are not available. The germline V gene yields MNHNS for CDR1 and SASEGT for CDR2. The germline V end is reduced by 7 bases and the J end by 4 bases; junction bases left unmatched: 7. The CDR3 contains 15 residues, cysteine and phenylalanine counted. This entry keeps only the CDR3 DNA: 45 bases, framed from base 1.

Recombination joined TRBV6-1 with TRBJ2-5; 12 bases in between match TRBD1. The source is a human donor in good health. Some clones in this sample may be carry-over from other donors' samples. Specimen: PBMCs. The bases are TGTGCCAGCAATAGAGGGACAGGGGGCTTAGAGACCCAGTACTTC. Its amino acids are CASNRGTGGLETQYF.